The 3 T cell receptor beta chains given below trace back to one sample, sequenced in a study of shared clonotypes between healthy human individuals. The protocol was immunoSEQ multiplex PCR, while the TCRdb copy is restricted to in-frame clones and leaves out a portion. Among approximately 740,000 clones listed, about 74% were seen once. Sample: memory CD4+ T cells sorted from blood. Subset specified: CD45RA-negative fraction. The source of these receptors is a woman aged 25 to 39 in good health.

The chain employs TRBV27 and TRBJ1-5, with TRBD1 matching over 7 bases. The CDR3 covers 15 residues. Germline-derived CDR1 and CDR2 are MNHEY and SMNVEV (reference sequence). Germline trimming cut 6 bases from V and 5 bases from J; bases unmatched to any gene: 10. In nucleotides, the CDR3 is TGTGCCAGCAGATACAGGTCAGGGGGAGATCAGCCCCAGCATTTT. Translating it yields CASRYRSGGDQPQHF.

This clone has just one count. This chain uses TRBV7-7 with TRBJ2-7; TRBD2 matches 8 bases. CDR1 and CDR2 from the germline V gene are SSHAT and FNYEAQ (reference sequence). V shed 6 bases, J shed 3 bases, and the junction held 10 bases outside the gene matches. This CDR3 has 15 amino acids. CDR3 loop: CASSPQTGGDYEQYF. Here the CDR3 DNA reads TGTGCCAGCAGTCCCCAAACGGGGGGGGACTACGAGCAGTACTTC.

The rearrangement links TRBV7-9 to TRBJ1-2; TRBD1 is a possible D gene (6 bases). In germline, CDR1 is SEHNR, CDR2 FQNEAQ (reference sequence). V lost 7 bases and J lost 7, with 28 bases in between. CDR3 length: 17 amino acids. This CDR3 reads CASTVWLPNSPRGGYTF. Written as DNA, the CDR3 is TGTGCCAGCACCGTCTGGCTCCCTAACAGCCCCAGGGGTGGCTACACCTTC.